The sequence of this T cell receptor beta chain was determined in a study of T-cell reconstitution after alpha-beta-depleted transplantation in children. Findings of the study overall: One year after transplant, T-cell counts and diversity came mostly from newly produced T cells. Some patients' high day-60 TCRbeta diversity was traced to surviving recipient T cells and thymic progenitors. In patients about two months after transplant, alpha-beta T cells reportedly arose from several hundred expanded graft clones.

A TCRbeta library incorporating unique molecular identifiers was prepared. TCRdb redid the calling of the PCR reads with MiXCR, one entry per CDR3 protein. The sample lists some 190,000 distinct CDR3 sequences; around 10% were seen once. The count of this clonotype is one. The antigen remains unidentified. The sample here was PBMCs, taken before TCRalphabeta/CD19-depleted stem cell transplant. The TCR comes from a boy under 10 years old with acute myeloid leukemia, due to receive a stem cell transplant.

The CDR3 region has the DNA TGTGCCAGTAGCTCTGGACAGGGGGTAACAGATACGCAGTATTTT. Translated: CASSSGQGVTDTQYF. V is TRBV19 and J is TRBJ2-3, with TRBD1 matching over 10 bases. The germline CDR1 and CDR2 sequences are LNHDA and SQIVND (reference sequence). The CDR3 loop spans 15 amino acids. The V segment lost 6 bases and the J segment 3 bases; nucleotides outside the gene matches: 6.